This T cell receptor (beta chain) was retrieved from a study of cytomegalovirus exposure and HLA in healthy donors. Study overall: From HLA-typed donors, an early data release held approximately 85 million unique TCRs. Study results and limitations: A few V segments could not be told apart, such as TRBV6-2 and TRBV6-3, and were left out. It was in a later analysis that TCR association rates were seen to vary by HLA locus, highest for DRB1 and lowest for HLA-C. What was likely a sequencing artifact was a cluster of highly shared sequence variants.

V lost 3 bases, J lost 3 bases, and 17 bases lay in between. Germline V gene data show CDR1 as MGHRA and CDR2 as YSYEKL. The CDR3 is 16 amino acids. In the case of this clone: Its antigen is as yet unknown.

Researchers ran the PCR with 60 Vbeta and 13 Jbeta primers. Produced via immunoSEQ multiplex PCR; TCRdb's table is partial and in-frame only. The table has approximately 240,000 clones, over 65% seen once. The gene calls are TRBV4-1 and TRBJ1-2, with TRBD1 as a possible D gene (5 bases). The TCR was taken from a woman aged 55-70 years in good health and CMV-seropositive. What was sequenced was PBMCs. The CDR3 reads CASSQGGVSRDYGYTF. The CDR3 region has the DNA TGCGCCAGCAGCCAGGGGGGTGTCAGTCGTGACTATGGCTACACCTTC.